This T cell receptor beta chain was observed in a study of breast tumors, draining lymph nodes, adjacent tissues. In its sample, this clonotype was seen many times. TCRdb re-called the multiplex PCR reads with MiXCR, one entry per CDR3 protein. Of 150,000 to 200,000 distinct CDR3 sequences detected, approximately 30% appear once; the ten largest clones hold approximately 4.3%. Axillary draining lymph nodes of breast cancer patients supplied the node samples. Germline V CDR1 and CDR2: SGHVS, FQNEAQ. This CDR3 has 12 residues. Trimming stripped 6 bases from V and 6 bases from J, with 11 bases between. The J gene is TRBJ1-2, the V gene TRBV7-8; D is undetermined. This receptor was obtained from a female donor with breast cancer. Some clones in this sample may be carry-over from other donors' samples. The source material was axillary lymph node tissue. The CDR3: CASRVGRDGYTF. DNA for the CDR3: TGTGCCAGCAGGGTGGGGAGGGATGGCTACACCTTC.